This T cell receptor (beta chain) was identified in a study of cytomegalovirus exposure and HLA in healthy donors. Points on this clone: What it binds is unknown.

The primer mix had 60 Vbeta and 13 Jbeta primers. The repertoire was sequenced with immunoSEQ multiplex PCR; TCRdb's copy has only in-frame clones and lacks some. The sample has 30,000 to 35,000 clones. Study findings and constraints: In most subjects, TCR beta sequences reportedly gave accurate predictions of HLA-A and HLA-B alleles.

What was sequenced was PBMCs. The TCR comes from a woman aged 40 to 50 in good health and CMV-seropositive.

The CDR3 DNA sequence: TGCGCCAGCAGCCTAACAGGGGGGAACACTGAAGCTTTCTTT. As protein: CASSLTGGNTEAFF. This chain links TRBV5-1 with TRBJ1-1, with 8 positions matching TRBD1. From germline, CDR1 is SGHRS and CDR2 YFSETQ. The CDR3 is made up of 14 amino acids. The J segment lost 1 base and the V segment lost 4 bases, leaving 3 bases of the junction unmatched.